The clone carrying this TCR beta chain has only one observation. Analyses pooled second doses at about 4 or about 12 weeks. Here immunoSEQ multiplex PCR was the method, and the copy in TCRdb shows in-frame clones only, minus some. This sample has 150,000 to 200,000 clones; 92% occur once, and the top ten carry approximately 1.8%. The sample is drawn from a study of T cell responses to AZD1222 COVID-19 vaccine. Germline V lookup: CDR1 LGHDT, CDR2 YNNKEL (reference sequence). Trimming cost V 4 bases and J 1 base, with 9 bases left between them. This CDR3 comprises 14 residues. The V gene is TRBV3-1 (or the pseudogene TRBV3-2), the J gene TRBJ2-3; perhaps TRBD2 as D (5 bases). Sequenced here: peripheral blood, sampled 28 days after the second AZD1222 dose. The sequence derives from an adult who received the AZD1222 COVID-19 vaccine. CDR3 loop: CASSRSEGTDTQYF. The CDR3 nucleotides are TGTGCCAGCAGCCGTAGCGAGGGCACAGATACGCAGTATTTT.